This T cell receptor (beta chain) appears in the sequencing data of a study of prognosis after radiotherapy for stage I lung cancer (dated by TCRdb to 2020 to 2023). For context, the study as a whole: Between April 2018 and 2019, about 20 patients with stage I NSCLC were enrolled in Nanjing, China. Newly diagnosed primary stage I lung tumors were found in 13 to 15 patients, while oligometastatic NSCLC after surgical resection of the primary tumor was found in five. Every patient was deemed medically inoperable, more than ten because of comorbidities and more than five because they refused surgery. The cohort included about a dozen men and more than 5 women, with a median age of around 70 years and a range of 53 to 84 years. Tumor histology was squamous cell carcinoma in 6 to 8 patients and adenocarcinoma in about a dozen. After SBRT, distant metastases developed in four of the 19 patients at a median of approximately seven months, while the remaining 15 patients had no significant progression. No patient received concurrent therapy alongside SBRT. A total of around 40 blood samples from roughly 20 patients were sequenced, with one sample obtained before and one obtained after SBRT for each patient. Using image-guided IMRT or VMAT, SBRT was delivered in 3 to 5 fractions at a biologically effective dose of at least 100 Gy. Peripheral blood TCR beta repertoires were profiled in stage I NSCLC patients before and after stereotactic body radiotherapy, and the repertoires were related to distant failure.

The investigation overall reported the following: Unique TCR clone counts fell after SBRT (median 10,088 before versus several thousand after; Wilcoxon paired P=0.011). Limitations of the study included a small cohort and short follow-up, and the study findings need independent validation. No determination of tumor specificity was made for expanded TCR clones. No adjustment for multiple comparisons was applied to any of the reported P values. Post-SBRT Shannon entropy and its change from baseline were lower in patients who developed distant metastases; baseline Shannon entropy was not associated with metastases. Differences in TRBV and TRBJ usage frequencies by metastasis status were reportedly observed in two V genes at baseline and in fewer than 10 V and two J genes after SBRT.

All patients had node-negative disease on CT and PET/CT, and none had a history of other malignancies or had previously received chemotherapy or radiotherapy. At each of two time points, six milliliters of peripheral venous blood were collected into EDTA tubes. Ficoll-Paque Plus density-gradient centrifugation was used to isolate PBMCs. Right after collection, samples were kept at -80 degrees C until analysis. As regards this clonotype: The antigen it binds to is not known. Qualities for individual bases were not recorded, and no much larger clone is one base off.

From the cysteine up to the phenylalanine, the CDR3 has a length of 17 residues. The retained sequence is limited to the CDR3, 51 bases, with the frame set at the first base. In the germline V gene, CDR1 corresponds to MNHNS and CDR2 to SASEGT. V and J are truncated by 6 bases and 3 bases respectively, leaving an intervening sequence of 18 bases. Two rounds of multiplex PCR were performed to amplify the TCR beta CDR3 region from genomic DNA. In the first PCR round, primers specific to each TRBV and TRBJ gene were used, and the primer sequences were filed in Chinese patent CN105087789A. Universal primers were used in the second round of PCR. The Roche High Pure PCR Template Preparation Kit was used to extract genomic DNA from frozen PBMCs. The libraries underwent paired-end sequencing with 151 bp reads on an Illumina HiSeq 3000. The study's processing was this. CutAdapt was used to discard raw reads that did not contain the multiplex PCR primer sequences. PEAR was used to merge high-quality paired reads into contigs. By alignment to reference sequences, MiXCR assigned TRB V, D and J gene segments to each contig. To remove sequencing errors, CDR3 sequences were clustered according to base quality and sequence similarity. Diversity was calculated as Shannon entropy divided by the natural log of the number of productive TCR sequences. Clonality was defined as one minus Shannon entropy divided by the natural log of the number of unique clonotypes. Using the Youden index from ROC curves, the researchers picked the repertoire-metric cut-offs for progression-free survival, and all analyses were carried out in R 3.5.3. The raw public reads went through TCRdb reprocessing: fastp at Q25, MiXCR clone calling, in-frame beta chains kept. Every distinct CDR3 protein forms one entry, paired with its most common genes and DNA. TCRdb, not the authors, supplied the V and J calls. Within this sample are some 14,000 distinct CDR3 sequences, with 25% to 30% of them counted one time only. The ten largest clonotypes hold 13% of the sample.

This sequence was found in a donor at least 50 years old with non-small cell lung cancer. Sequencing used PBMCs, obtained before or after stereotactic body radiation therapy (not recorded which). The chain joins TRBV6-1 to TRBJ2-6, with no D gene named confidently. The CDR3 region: CASRPLTRVGGANVLTF. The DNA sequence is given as TGTGCCAGCAGGCCCCTGACAAGGGTTGGTGGGGCCAACGTCCTGACTTTC.